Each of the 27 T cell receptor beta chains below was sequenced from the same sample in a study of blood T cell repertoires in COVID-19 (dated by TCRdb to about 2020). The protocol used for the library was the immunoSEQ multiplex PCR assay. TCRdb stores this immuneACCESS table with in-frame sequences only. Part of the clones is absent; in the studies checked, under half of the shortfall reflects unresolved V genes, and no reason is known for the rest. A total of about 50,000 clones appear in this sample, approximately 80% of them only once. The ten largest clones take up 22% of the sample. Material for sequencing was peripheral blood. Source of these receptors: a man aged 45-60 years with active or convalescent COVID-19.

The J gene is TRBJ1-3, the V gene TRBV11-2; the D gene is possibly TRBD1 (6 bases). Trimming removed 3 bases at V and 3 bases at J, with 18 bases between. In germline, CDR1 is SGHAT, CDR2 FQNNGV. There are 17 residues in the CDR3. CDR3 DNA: TGTGCCAGCAGCTTCTCTGTAACAGTCAGGGGTGGAAACACCATATATTTT. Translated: CASSFSVTVRGGNTIYF.

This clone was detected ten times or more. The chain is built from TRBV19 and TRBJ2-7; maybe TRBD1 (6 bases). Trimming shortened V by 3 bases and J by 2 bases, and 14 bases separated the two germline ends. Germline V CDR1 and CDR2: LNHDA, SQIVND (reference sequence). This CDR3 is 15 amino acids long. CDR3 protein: CASSIAHRAAYEQYF. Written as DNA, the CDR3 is TGTGCCAGTAGTATTGCCCACAGGGCCGCCTACGAGCAGTACTTC.

For the CDR3, the DNA is TGTGCCAGCAAGGCGGGGGCAGGGTCAGGAAACACCATATATTTT. Protein sequence: CASKAGAGSGNTIYF. The rearrangement joins TRBV2 to TRBJ1-3; possibly TRBD1 for D (6 bases). Trimming shortened V by 7 bases and J by 4 bases, and 17 bases separated the two germline ends. The CDR3 covers 15 residues. CDR1 is SNHLY, CDR2 FYNNEI, per germline.

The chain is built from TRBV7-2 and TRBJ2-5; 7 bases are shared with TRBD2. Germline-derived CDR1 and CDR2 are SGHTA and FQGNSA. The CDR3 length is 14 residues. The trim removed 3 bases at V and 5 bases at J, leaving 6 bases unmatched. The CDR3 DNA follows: TGTGCCAGCAGCTTTGTGGGGGGAGGGGAGACCCAGTACTTC. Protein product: CASSFVGGGETQYF.

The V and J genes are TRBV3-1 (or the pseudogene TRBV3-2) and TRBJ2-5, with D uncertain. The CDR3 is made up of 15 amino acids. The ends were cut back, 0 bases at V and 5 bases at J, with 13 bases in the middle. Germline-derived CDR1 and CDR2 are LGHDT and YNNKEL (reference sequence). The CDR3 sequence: CASSQDIGQWETQYF. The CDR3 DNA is TGTGCCAGCAGCCAAGATATTGGCCAGTGGGAGACCCAGTACTTC.

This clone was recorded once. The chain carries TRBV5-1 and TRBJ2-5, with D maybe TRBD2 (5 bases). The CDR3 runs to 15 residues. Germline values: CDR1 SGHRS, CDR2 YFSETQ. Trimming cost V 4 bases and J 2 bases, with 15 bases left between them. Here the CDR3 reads CASSPAPGVQETQYF. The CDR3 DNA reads TGCGCCAGCAGCCCCGCCCCCGGGGTACAAGAGACCCAGTACTTC.

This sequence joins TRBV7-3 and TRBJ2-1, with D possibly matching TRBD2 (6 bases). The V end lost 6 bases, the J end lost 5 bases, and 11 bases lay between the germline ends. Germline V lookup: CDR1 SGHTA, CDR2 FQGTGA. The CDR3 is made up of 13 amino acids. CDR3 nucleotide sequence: TGTGCCAGCAGTCGGGGACTCCACAATGAGCAGTTCTTC. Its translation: CASSRGLHNEQFF.

CDR3 protein: CASSLQGGVYNEQFF. DNA for the CDR3: TGTGCCAGCAGCCTACAGGGGGGTGTGTACAATGAGCAGTTCTTC. This chain joins TRBV7-6 and TRBJ2-1, with 8 bases identical to TRBD1. Germline V gene lookup returns CDR1 SGHVS and CDR2 FNYEAQ. The V gene end was trimmed by 5 bases and the J gene end by 4 bases; junction bases not matched to a gene: 7. The CDR3 has 15 amino acids.

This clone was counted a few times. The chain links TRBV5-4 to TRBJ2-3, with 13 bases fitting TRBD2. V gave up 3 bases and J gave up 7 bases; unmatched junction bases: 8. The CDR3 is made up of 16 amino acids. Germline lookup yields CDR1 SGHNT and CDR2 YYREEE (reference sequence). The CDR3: CASSSQTSGRLNTQYF. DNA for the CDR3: TGTGCCAGCAGCTCTCAGACTAGCGGGAGGTTAAATACGCAGTATTTT.

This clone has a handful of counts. For the CDR3, the DNA is TGTGCCAGCAGCTCCCGGTCCAGGGACGAGCAGTACTTC. This gives the protein CASSSRSRDEQYF. The gene calls are TRBV6-5 and TRBJ2-7, with D perhaps TRBD1 (5 bases). V was pared by 6 bases and J by 5 bases, with 14 bases between. This CDR3 spans 13 amino acids. Germline V gene lookup returns CDR1 MNHEY and CDR2 SVGAGI.

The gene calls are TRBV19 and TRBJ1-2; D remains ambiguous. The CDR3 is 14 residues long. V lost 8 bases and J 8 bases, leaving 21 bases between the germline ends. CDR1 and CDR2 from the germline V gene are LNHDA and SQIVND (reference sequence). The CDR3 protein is CASGLAGLVGGYTF. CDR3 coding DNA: TGTGCCAGTGGACTGGCGGGGTTGGTGGGCGGCTACACCTTC. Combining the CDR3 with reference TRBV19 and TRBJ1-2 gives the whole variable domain DGGITQSPKYLFRKEGQNVTLSCEQNLNHDAMYWYRQDPGQGLRLIYYSQIVNDFQKGDIAEGYSVSREKKESFPLTVTSAQKNPTAFYLCASGLAGLVGGYTFGSGTRLTVV.

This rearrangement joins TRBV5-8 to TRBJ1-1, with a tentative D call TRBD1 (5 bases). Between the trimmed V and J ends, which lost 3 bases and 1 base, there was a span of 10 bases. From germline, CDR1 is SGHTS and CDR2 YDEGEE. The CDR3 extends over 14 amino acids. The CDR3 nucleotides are TGTGCCAGCAGCTCGTGGGGCTCGAACACTGAAGCTTTCTTT. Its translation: CASSSWGSNTEAFF.

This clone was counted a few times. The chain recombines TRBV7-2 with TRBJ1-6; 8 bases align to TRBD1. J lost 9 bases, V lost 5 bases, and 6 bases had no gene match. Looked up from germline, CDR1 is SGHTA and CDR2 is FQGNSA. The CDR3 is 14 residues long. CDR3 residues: CASSATGGSSPLHF. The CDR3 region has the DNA TGTGCCAGCAGCGCCACAGGGGGGAGTTCACCCCTCCACTTT.

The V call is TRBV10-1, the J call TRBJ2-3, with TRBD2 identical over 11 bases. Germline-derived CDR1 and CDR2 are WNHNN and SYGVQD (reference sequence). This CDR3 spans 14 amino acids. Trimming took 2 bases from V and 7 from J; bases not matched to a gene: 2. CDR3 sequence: CASSERLAGHTQYF. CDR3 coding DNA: TGCGCCAGCAGTGAGAGACTAGCGGGGCATACGCAGTATTTT.

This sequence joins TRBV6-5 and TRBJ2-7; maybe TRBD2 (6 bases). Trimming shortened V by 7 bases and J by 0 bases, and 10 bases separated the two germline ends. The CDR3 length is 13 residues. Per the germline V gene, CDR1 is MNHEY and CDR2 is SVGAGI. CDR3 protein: CASIPAGSYEQYF. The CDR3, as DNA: TGTGCCAGCATTCCAGCGGGCTCCTACGAGCAGTACTTC.

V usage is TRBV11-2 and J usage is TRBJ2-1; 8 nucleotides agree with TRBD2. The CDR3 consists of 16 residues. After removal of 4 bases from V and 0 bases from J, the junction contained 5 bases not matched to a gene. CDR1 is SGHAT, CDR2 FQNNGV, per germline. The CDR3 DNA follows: TGTGCCAGCAGCTGGTTAGCGGGACGCTCCTACAATGAGCAGTTCTTC. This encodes CASSWLAGRSYNEQFF.

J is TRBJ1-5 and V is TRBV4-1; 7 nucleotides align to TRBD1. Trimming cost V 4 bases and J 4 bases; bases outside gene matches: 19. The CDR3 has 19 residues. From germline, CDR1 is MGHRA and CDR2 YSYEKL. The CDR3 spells CASSPGLRQGELGNQPQHF. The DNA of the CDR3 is TGCGCCAGCAGCCCAGGCTTGAGACAGGGTGAGTTGGGTAATCAGCCCCAGCATTTT.

CDR3 coding DNA: TGTGCCAGCAGCGGGACTAGGACAGGGGGCCTCATTTTTGACTATGGCTACACCTTC. Translating gives CASSGTRTGGLIFDYGYTF. The chain carries TRBV9 and TRBJ1-2, with 11 bases matching TRBD1. J gave up 3 bases and V 3 bases, and 16 bases lay outside the gene matches. The CDR3 has 19 residues. The germline V gene has CDR1 SGDLS and CDR2 YYNGEE. Full variable domain (rest looked up from reference TRBV9 and TRBJ1-2): DSGVTQTPKHLITATGQRVTLRCSPRSGDLSVYWYQQSLDQGLQFLIQYYNGEERAKGNILERFSAQQFPDLHSELNLSSLELGDSALYFCASSGTRTGGLIFDYGYTFGSGTRLTVV.

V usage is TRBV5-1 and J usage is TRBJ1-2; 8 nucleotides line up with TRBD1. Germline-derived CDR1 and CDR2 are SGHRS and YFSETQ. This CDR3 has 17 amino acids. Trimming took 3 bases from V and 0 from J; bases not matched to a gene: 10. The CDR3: CASSSTDRGLTNYGYTF. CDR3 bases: TGCGCCAGCAGCTCCACCGACAGGGGCTTGACTAACTATGGCTACACCTTC. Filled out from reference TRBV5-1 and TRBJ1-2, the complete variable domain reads KAGVTQTPRYLIKTRGQQVTLSCSPISGHRSVSWYQQTPGQGLQFLFEYFSETQRNKGNFPGRFSGRQFSNSRSEMNVSTLELGDSALYLCASSSTDRGLTNYGYTFGSGTRLTVV.

The CDR3 nucleotides read TGTGCCAGTAGTGTCGCCGCGGGGGGTGAAAAACTGTTTTTT. Encoded protein: CASSVAAGGEKLFF. This chain links TRBV19 with TRBJ1-4; maybe TRBD1 (5 bases). Trimming stripped 5 bases from V and 7 bases from J, with 14 bases between. The length of the CDR3 is 14 residues. Germline CDR1 reads LNHDA; CDR2 reads SQIVND (reference sequence).

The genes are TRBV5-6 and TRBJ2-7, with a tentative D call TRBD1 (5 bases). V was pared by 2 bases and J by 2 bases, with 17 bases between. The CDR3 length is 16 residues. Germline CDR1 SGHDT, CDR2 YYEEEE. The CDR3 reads CASSFDAWGGTYEQYF. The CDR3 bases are TGTGCCAGCAGCTTCGACGCTTGGGGCGGAACCTACGAGCAGTACTTC.

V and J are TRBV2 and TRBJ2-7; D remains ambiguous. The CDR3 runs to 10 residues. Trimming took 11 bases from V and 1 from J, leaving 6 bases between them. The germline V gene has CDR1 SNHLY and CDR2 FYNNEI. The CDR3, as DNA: TGTGCCCTTTCTTCCTACGAGCAGTACTTC. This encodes CALSSYEQYF.

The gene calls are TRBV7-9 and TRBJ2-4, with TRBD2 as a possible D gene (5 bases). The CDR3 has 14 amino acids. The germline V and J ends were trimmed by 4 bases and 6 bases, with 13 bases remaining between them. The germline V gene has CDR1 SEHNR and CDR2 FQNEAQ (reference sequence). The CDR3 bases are TGTGCCAGCAGCTCCCCGGGGTTCGGAAACATTCAGTACTTC. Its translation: CASSSPGFGNIQYF.

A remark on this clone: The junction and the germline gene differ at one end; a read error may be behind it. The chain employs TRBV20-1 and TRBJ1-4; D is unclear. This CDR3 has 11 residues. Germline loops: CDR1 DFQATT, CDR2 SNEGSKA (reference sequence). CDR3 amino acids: CSAGDGEKLFF. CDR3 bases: TGCAGTGCTGGAGACGGTGAAAAACTGTTTTTT.

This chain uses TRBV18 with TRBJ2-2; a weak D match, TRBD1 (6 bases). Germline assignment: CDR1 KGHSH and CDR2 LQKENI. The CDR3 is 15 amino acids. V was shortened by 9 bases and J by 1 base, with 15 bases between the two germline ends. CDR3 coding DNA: TGTGCCAGTAAACAGGGAAACAGGAACACCGGGGAGCTGTTTTTT. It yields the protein CASKQGNRNTGELFF.

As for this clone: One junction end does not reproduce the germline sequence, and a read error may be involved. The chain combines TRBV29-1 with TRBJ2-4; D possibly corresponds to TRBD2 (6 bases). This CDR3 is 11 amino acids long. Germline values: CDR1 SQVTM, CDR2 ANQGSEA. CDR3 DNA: TGCAGCGTTGAAGATCTGCGGGGTCCGCACTTC. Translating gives CSVEDLRGPHF.

For the CDR3, the DNA is TGTGCCAGCGGAACCCAGGACAGGGGAGACACCGGGGAGCTGTTTTTT. Translation gives CASGTQDRGDTGELFF. The chain has TRBV4-2 and TRBJ2-2; 9 bases are shared with TRBD1. Germline loops: CDR1 LGHNA, CDR2 YNFKEQ. The CDR3 totals 16 residues. V lost 8 bases and J lost 3; bases outside the gene matches: 10.